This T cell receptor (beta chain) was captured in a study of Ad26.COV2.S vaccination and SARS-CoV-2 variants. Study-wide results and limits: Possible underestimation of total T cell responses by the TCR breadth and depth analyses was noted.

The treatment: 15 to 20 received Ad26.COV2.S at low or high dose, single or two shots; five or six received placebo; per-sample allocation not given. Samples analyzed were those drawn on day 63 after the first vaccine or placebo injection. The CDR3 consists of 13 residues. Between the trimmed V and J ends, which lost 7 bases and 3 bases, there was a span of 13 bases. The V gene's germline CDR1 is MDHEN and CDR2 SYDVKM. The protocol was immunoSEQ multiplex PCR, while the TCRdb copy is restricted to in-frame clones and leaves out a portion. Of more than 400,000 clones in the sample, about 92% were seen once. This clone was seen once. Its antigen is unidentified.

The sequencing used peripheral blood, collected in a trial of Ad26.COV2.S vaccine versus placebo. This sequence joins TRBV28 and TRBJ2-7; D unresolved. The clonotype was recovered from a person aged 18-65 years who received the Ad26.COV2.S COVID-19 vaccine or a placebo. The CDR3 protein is CASNGSPYYEQYF. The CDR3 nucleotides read TGTGCCAGCAATGGCAGTCCTTACTACGAGCAGTACTTC.